This T cell receptor (beta chain) appears in the sequencing data of a study of monozygotic twins with inflammatory bowel disease. Total RNA, at 3500 ng, went into every TCR library. Every sample had its cDNA made across eight separate reactions. Incorporation of UMIs carrying a 6-nucleotide sample barcode was performed by template switching. Using the 5' RACE reads, TCRdb records one entry per CDR3 protein without DNA. Across some 330,000 distinct CDR3 sequences, the top ten clones capture 5.6% of the sample. This receptor was obtained from a human donor with ulcerative colitis or Crohn's disease, or a healthy co-twin of an affected twin (not recorded which). Input material: blood.

CDR3 residues: CATRALGETQYF. The rearrangement joins TRBV2 to TRBJ2-5; TCRdb lists TRBD1, though no DNA is available to test this call. CDR1 and CDR2 from the germline V gene are SNHLY and FYNNEI. The CDR3 is made up of 12 amino acids.